The present T cell receptor beta chain was sequenced within a study of vaccination and CD4 T cells after COVID-19. Whole-study context: Every participant was given two doses of BNT162b2 or mRNA-1273 vaccine.

V gave up 5 bases and J gave up 0 bases, with 11 bases separating them. CDR3 length: 14 amino acids. Germline CDR1 and CDR2: SEHNR and FQNEAQ (reference sequence). This clonotype was recorded once. Its antigen is unidentified. Specified treatment: roughly ten-day PBMC culture with coronavirus spike peptide pools or control peptides (ViraFEST assay). Vaccinated healthy people had never been infected with SARS-CoV-2 before, which was shown by negative nucleocapsid antibodies before and after vaccination. Sequenced with the Oncomine TCR Beta short-read assay was DNA taken from cultured CD4+ T cells. TCRdb called the PCR reads again in MiXCR, with one record for every CDR3 protein. The sample has over 20,000 distinct CDR3 sequences, roughly 37% seen once; the top ten hold under 20%.

Sequenced material: CD4+ T cells from blood, cultured in vitro, taken before SARS-CoV-2 vaccination. The clonotype was recovered from a human donor who received a COVID-19 vaccine. This chain links TRBV7-9 with TRBJ2-7; TRBD1 or TRBD2 may be the D gene (5 bases each). The CDR3 spells CASSQDGASYEQYF. CDR3 coding DNA: TGTGCCAGCAGCCAGGACGGGGCCTCCTACGAGCAGTACTTC.